This passage covers 13 T cell receptor beta chains from one sample sequenced in a study of T-cell memory formation after mild COVID-19. From the 5' RACE reads, TCRdb called clonotypes with MiXCR, one entry per CDR3 protein. Of 150,000 to 200,000 distinct CDR3 sequences in the sample, around 10% were seen once. Sequencing used PBMCs or a T cell subset sorted from them (not recorded which). All receptors derive from a young man who had mild COVID-19 (a few samples of this study predate the infection). Cell type and time point are not known.

This rearrangement joins TRBV20-1 to TRBJ1-1; D possibly corresponds to TRBD1 (6 bases). Germline CDR1 DFQATT, CDR2 SNEGSKA (reference sequence). Trimming cost V 3 bases and J 0 bases, with 8 bases left between them. The CDR3 runs to 13 residues. The CDR3 protein is CSASRDMNTEAFF. The CDR3 DNA reads TGCAGTGCTAGCCGGGACATGAACACTGAAGCTTTCTTT.

This chain joins TRBV12-3 or TRBV12-4 and TRBJ1-2; D not resolved. The CDR3 has 15 amino acids. The germline V and J ends were trimmed by 1 base and 0 bases, with 9 bases remaining between them. The CDR3 loop reads CASSLEGLTNYGYTF. In nucleotides, the CDR3 is TGTGCCAGCAGTTTAGAAGGACTGACTAACTATGGCTACACCTTC.

The J gene is TRBJ1-5, the V gene TRBV4-2; the D is unclear. This CDR3 comprises 15 residues. Per germline, CDR1 LGHNA and CDR2 YNFKEQ. Trimming cost V 0 bases and J 16 bases, with 22 bases left between them. This CDR3 is CASSQDAHAGGMYHF. CDR3 DNA: TGTGCCAGCAGCCAAGACGCCCACGCAGGAGGCATGTACCATTTT.

There are many counts of this clonotype. CDR3 protein: CASSPLSGVSDTQYF. The CDR3 DNA sequence: TGTGCCAGCTCACCCTTGAGCGGGGTGTCAGATACGCAGTATTTT. This chain uses TRBV18 with TRBJ2-3, with TRBD2 matching over 7 bases. Germline V lookup: CDR1 KGHSH, CDR2 LQKENI. CDR3 length: 15 residues. After removal of 3 bases from V and 4 bases from J, the junction contained 7 bases not matched to a gene.

The chain has TRBV6-2 or TRBV6-3 and TRBJ1-1; weak D call: TRBD1 (6 bases). The CDR3 is 17 residues long. V dropped 2 bases and J dropped 0 bases, with 16 bases sitting between them. Germline V gene lookup returns CDR1 MNHEY and CDR2 SVGEGT. The CDR3 region is CASSYPRGATLNTEAFF. The CDR3 coding sequence is TGTGCCAGCAGTTACCCCCGGGGGGCCACCCTGAACACTGAAGCTTTCTTT.

The table lists this clonotype with many counts. The chain carries TRBV5-5 and TRBJ2-3, with unresolved D. CDR1 SGHKS and CDR2 YYEKEE come from the germline V gene (reference sequence). This CDR3 is built from 14 residues. Trimming shortened V by 0 bases and J by 2 bases, and 7 bases separated the two germline ends. This CDR3 is CASSLAVATDTQYF. The CDR3 DNA is TGTGCCAGCAGCTTGGCCGTCGCCACAGATACGCAGTATTTT.

The chain couples TRBV20-1 to TRBJ2-6; tentatively, D is TRBD1 (6 bases). Germline CDR1 is DFQATT and CDR2 is SNEGSKA (reference sequence). V lost 5 bases and J 0 bases, leaving 8 bases between the germline ends. The CDR3 loop spans 14 amino acids. CDR3 DNA: TGCAGTGCTCGACAGGACTCTGGGGCCAACGTCCTGACTTTC. Translated: CSARQDSGANVLTF.

This clonotype was found a few times. The V and J genes are TRBV7-2 and TRBJ1-5; the D is unclear. The CDR3 length is 12 residues. V was shortened by 5 bases and J by 9 bases, with 11 bases between the two germline ends. Germline-derived CDR1 and CDR2 are SGHTA and FQGNSA. The CDR3 here is CASSPDRGPQHF. The CDR3 DNA reads TGTGCCAGCAGCCCCGACCGGGGGCCCCAGCATTTT.

The chain uses TRBV9 and TRBJ1-1; D is undetermined. Germline V CDR1 and CDR2: SGDLS, YYNGEE. V lost 2 bases, J lost 11 bases, and 16 bases lay in between. CDR3 length: 13 amino acids. The chain's CDR3 is CASSVSGSGGAFF. CDR3 nucleotides: TGTGCCAGCAGCGTGTCGGGGAGTGGTGGGGCTTTCTTT.

The rearrangement uses TRBV4-3 and TRBJ2-5; 7 bases align to TRBD1. V lost 3 bases, J lost 7 bases, and 5 bases stayed unmatched. CDR3 length: 13 amino acids. In germline, CDR1 is LGHNA, CDR2 YSLEER. The CDR3 coding sequence is TGCGCCAGCAGCCAGTCACAGGGGTCGACCCAGTACTTC. Translation: CASSQSQGSTQYF.

The gene calls are TRBV7-2 and TRBJ1-3; D is possibly TRBD1 (5 bases). The V gene's germline CDR1 is SGHTA and CDR2 FQGNSA. V lost 6 bases and J lost 2, with 14 bases in between. CDR3 length: 15 amino acids. DNA for the CDR3: TGTGCCAGCAGGTGGGACCGACGGGCTGGAAACACCATATATTTT. Amino acid sequence: CASRWDRRAGNTIYF. The entire variable domain, with the rest obtained from reference TRBV7-2 and TRBJ1-3, is as follows: GAGVSQSPSNKVTEKGKDVELRCDPISGHTALYWYRQSLGQGLEFLIYFQGNSAPDKSGLPSDRFSAERTGGSVSTLTIQRTQQEDSAVYLCASRWDRRAGNTIYFGEGSWLTVV.

This clonotype was seen at least ten times. This rearrangement joins TRBV4-3 to TRBJ1-2, with D perhaps matching TRBD1 (5 bases). The CDR3 spans 11 residues. V shed 1 base and J shed 10 bases, with 7 bases lying between them. Looked up from germline, CDR1 is LGHNA and CDR2 is YSLEER. CDR3 sequence: CASSQGRAYTF. In DNA, the CDR3 is TGCGCCAGCAGCCAAGGCAGGGCCTACACCTTC.

This clonotype was counted a few times. The rearrangement joins TRBV30 to TRBJ2-7; D possibly matches TRBD1 or TRBD2 (6 bases each). The CDR3 totals 11 residues. The V and J ends lost 5 bases and 3 bases respectively, with 8 bases between them. Germline CDR1 and CDR2: GTSNPN and SVGIG (reference sequence). This CDR3 is CAWGGRYEQYF. In nucleotides, the CDR3 is TGTGCCTGGGGGGGGCGCTACGAGCAGTACTTC.